Following are 24 T cell receptor beta chains from one sample sequenced in a study of shared clonotypes between healthy human individuals. The table came from immunoSEQ multiplex PCR; TCRdb's copy has only in-frame clones and leaves some out. The data hold a few million clones, with 95% observed a single time. The specimen sequenced was naive CD4+ T cells sorted from blood. Regarding subset: CD45RA+ positively selected. The source of these receptors is a man between 18 and 35 years old in good health.

This clone was seen once. CDR3: CASSLGQGRRETQYF. CDR3 nucleotides: TGTGCCAGCAGCCTAGGGCAGGGGAGAAGAGAGACCCAGTACTTC. The chain joins TRBV7-2 to TRBJ2-5, with a tentative D call TRBD1 (6 bases). CDR1 SGHTA and CDR2 FQGNSA come from the germline V gene. The CDR3 is 15 residues long. V shed 5 bases and J shed 4 bases, with 17 bases lying between them.

This clone appeared a single time. V is TRBV10-2 and J is TRBJ1-5; no definite D call. Germline V gene sequence: CDR1 WSHSY, CDR2 SAAADI. V was pared by 7 bases and J by 6 bases, with 13 bases between. The CDR3 runs 13 residues. CDR3 loop: CASTPGVGQPQHF. Written as DNA, the CDR3 is TGCGCCAGCACCCCAGGTGTCGGTCAGCCCCAGCATTTT.

As concerns this clone: The junction departs from the called germline gene at one end, perhaps through a read error. The CDR3 nucleotides are TGTGCCAGCTCACCCCCTTCGCGGGAGAGTTTCCATTTT. Amino acids: CASSPPSRESFHF. The chain combines TRBV18 with TRBJ2-3; 7 nucleotides line up with TRBD2. Germline V gene data show CDR1 as KGHSH and CDR2 as LQKENI. This CDR3 has 13 amino acids.

Worth noting for this clone: The sample holds other DNA sequences that translate to the same CDR3. The rearrangement joins TRBV6-5 to TRBJ1-2; perhaps TRBD1 as D (5 bases). CDR1 is MNHEY and CDR2 is SVGAGI in the germline V gene. CDR3 length equals 14 residues. V lost 0 bases and J 4 bases, leaving 9 bases between the germline ends. The CDR3 loop is CASSYSRGAYGYTF. CDR3 DNA sequence: TGTGCCAGCAGTTACTCGAGGGGCGCCTATGGCTACACCTTC.

Concerning this clone itself: Additional DNA sequences in this sample encode the identical CDR3. This chain links TRBV5-1 with TRBJ1-5, with 10 bases identical to TRBD1. The V segment lost 4 bases and the J segment 4 bases; nucleotides outside the gene matches: 2. The CDR3 is 14 amino acids. The germline gives CDR1 SGHRS, CDR2 YFSETQ. CDR3 in DNA: TGCGCCAGCAGCCAGGGACAGGGGAATCAGCCCCAGCATTTT. The encoded protein is CASSQGQGNQPQHF.

The chain employs TRBV5-4 and TRBJ2-7; D perhaps matches TRBD1 (5 bases). Germline V gives CDR1 SGHNT, CDR2 YYREEE (reference sequence). V was clipped by 2 bases and J by 2 bases, with 14 bases between them. The CDR3 loop spans 15 amino acids. CDR3 sequence (DNA): TGTGCCAGCAGCTTAATGCAGGACAAAACCTACGAGCAGTACTTC. Encoded protein: CASSLMQDKTYEQYF. The whole variable domain, remainder taken from reference TRBV5-4 and TRBJ2-7, is ETGVTQSPTHLIKTRGQQVTLRCSSQSGHNTVSWYQQALGQGPQFIFQYYREEENGRGNFPPRFSGLQFPNYSSELNVNALELDDSALYLCASSLMQDKTYEQYFGPGTRLTVT.

This sequence joins TRBV2 and TRBJ1-2, with 8 positions matching TRBD1. Germline CDR1 SNHLY, CDR2 FYNNEI. The CDR3 consists of 14 residues. Trimming at V came to 4 bases and at J to 5 bases, leaving 6 bases not matched to a gene. CDR3 bases: TGTGCCAGCAGTGGAGGACAGGGAAAATATGGCTACACCTTC. As protein: CASSGGQGKYGYTF.

The rearrangement joins TRBV6-5 to TRBJ1-3; tentatively, D is TRBD1 (5 bases). This CDR3 is built from 15 residues. V was clipped by 5 bases and J by 0 bases, with 11 bases between them. CDR1 MNHEY and CDR2 SVGAGI come from the germline V gene. The CDR3 DNA follows: TGTGCCAGCAGTAGCTACAGGAGCTCTGGAAACACCATATATTTT. Its protein product is CASSSYRSSGNTIYF.

This clone was observed once. The CDR3 DNA follows: TGTGCCAGCAGCAACGACAGGGCCAATCAGCCCCAGCATTTT. It translates to CASSNDRANQPQHF. The chain has TRBV21-1 and TRBJ1-5; the table names TRBD1, a call not compared with the DNA. TRBV21-1 is listed as a pseudogene. CDR3 length equals 14 residues.

CDR3 nucleotides: TGTGCCATCAGTGGGACTAGCGGTAGCTCCTACGAGCAGTACTTC. Translated: CAISGTSGSSYEQYF. The chain couples TRBV10-3 to TRBJ2-7; 10 nucleotides line up with TRBD2. CDR3 length: 15 residues. V trimming: 4 bases; J trimming: 0 bases; junction bases outside the gene matches: 3. Germline V gene lookup returns CDR1 ENHRY and CDR2 SYGVKD.

This chain links TRBV6-1 with TRBJ1-2, with D maybe TRBD1 (6 bases). The length of the CDR3 is 16 residues. V lost 1 base and J 4 bases, leaving 16 bases between the germline ends. CDR1 is MNHNS, CDR2 SASEGT, per germline. The CDR3 coding sequence is TGTGCCAGCAGTGAAGGGAGGGGGGGCGCGGGCTATGGCTACACCTTC. Amino acids: CASSEGRGGAGYGYTF.

This chain uses TRBV29-1 with TRBJ1-1; D remains ambiguous. V lost 1 base, J lost 0 bases, and 12 bases lay in between. Germline V gene lookup returns CDR1 SQVTM and CDR2 ANQGSEA. The CDR3 has 15 amino acids. CDR3 bases: TGCAGCGTTGAAGGCAGAGCCTTAATGAACACTGAAGCTTTCTTT. Encoded protein: CSVEGRALMNTEAFF.

The J gene is TRBJ1-3, the V gene TRBV2; 10 bases map to TRBD1. Germline V CDR1 and CDR2: SNHLY, FYNNEI. The CDR3 consists of 13 residues. The CDR3 here is CASTGQGRNTIYF. In DNA form, the CDR3 reads TGTGCATCCACGGGACAGGGGCGAAACACCATATATTTT.

This rearrangement joins TRBV28 to TRBJ1-5, with TRBD1 matching over 7 bases. The CDR3 extends over 17 amino acids. Trimming removed 2 bases from V and 6 bases from J; junction bases left unmatched: 13. The V gene's germline CDR1 is MDHEN and CDR2 SYDVKM. In DNA, the CDR3 is TGTGCCAGCAGTTTACAGGCAGGGGGGTCTCGAATTCAGCCCCAGCATTTT. Translation: CASSLQAGGSRIQPQHF.

The chain links TRBV11-2 to TRBJ1-1; tentatively, D is TRBD1 (5 bases). Trimming removed 8 bases from V and 4 bases from J, with 11 bases in between. The CDR3 loop spans 12 amino acids. Germline CDR1 is SGHAT and CDR2 is FQNNGV. CDR3 sequence (DNA): TGTGCCAGCGCCGTGGGGCCCACTGAAGCTTTCTTT. It encodes CASAVGPTEAFF.

This chain connects TRBV6-1 to TRBJ1-5; tentative D call: TRBD1 (5 bases). The germline CDR1 and CDR2 sequences are MNHNS and SASEGT. The V and J ends lost 0 bases and 2 bases respectively, with 8 bases between them. The CDR3 totals 15 residues. CDR3 residues: CASSEARGGNQPQHF. The CDR3 nucleotides are TGTGCCAGCAGTGAAGCCCGAGGGGGCAATCAGCCCCAGCATTTT.

V gene TRBV5-1 combines with J gene TRBJ1-3; no definite D call. Trimming stripped 1 base from V and 3 bases from J, with 8 bases between. Germline V gene data show CDR1 as SGHRS and CDR2 as YFSETQ. This CDR3 is built from 14 residues. CDR3: CASSLNGLGNTIYF. Here the CDR3 DNA reads TGCGCCAGCAGCTTGAATGGTCTTGGAAACACCATATATTTT.

Note on this clone: This same CDR3 is encoded by further DNA sequences in the sample. This sequence joins TRBV7-9 and TRBJ1-2; D call uncertain. Germline loops: CDR1 SEHNR, CDR2 FQNEAQ (reference sequence). The CDR3 covers 12 residues. V lost 1 base and J lost 8, with 8 bases in between. CDR3 protein: CASSLVTGGYTF. The CDR3 DNA sequence: TGTGCCAGCAGCTTAGTGACGGGCGGCTACACCTTC.

The V gene is TRBV30, the J gene TRBJ2-3; 10 positions match TRBD2. After removal of 8 bases from V and 5 bases from J, the junction contained 7 bases not matched to a gene. CDR1 and CDR2 from the germline V gene are GTSNPN and SVGIG (reference sequence). This CDR3 contains 13 residues. The CDR3 DNA sequence: TGTGCCCTGTTAGCGGGGGGAGGAGATACGCAGTATTTT. It encodes CALLAGGGDTQYF.

The sample holds one count of this clone. This chain links TRBV6-6 with TRBJ2-7; D might be TRBD1 or TRBD2, each matching 6 bases. In germline, CDR1 is MNHNY, CDR2 SVGAGI (reference sequence). V was trimmed by 6 bases and J by 2 bases, leaving 17 bases between them. This CDR3 is 15 amino acids long. The CDR3 region has the DNA TGTGCCAGCAGGAAAGCCGGGGGCTTGACCTACGAGCAGTACTTC. Amino acids: CASRKAGGLTYEQYF.

In regard to this clone: At one end, the junction sequence differs from germline, possibly due to a read error. The chain couples TRBV7-3 to TRBJ2-7; TRBD1 matches at 7 bases. Germline assignment: CDR1 SGHTA and CDR2 FQGTGA. The CDR3 contains 10 residues. Here the CDR3 reads CASSLPGTAF. The CDR3 nucleotides are TGTGCCAGCAGCCTCCCGGGGACAGCCTTC. Using reference TRBV7-3 and TRBJ2-7 for the parts outside the CDR3, the full variable domain is GAGVSQTPSNKVTEKGKYVELRCDPISGHTALYWYRQSLGQGPEFLIYFQGTGAADDSGLPNDRFFAVRPEGSVSTLKIQRTERGDSAVYLCASSLPGTAFGPGTRLTVT.

On this clone: This CDR3 is also generated by other DNA sequences in the sample. CDR3 bases: TGTGCCAGCAGTGAGGTCGGGAATCAGCCCCAGCATTTT. Encoded protein: CASSEVGNQPQHF. The V gene is TRBV6-1, the J gene TRBJ1-5; D gene uncertain. V was cut by 3 bases and J by 4 bases, with 7 bases left in between. The CDR3 is 13 residues long. Germline CDR1 reads MNHNS; CDR2 reads SASEGT.

V is TRBV10-3 and J is TRBJ2-3; no clear D gene. The CDR3 extends over 15 amino acids. Germline loops: CDR1 ENHRY, CDR2 SYGVKD. With 0 bases removed from V and 0 bases from J, the gap between germline ends came to 7 bases. The CDR3 loop is CAISESSVSTDTQYF. The CDR3 region has the DNA TGTGCCATCAGTGAGTCCTCAGTTAGCACAGATACGCAGTATTTT.

The chain couples TRBV5-6 to TRBJ1-4, with 7 bases lining up with TRBD1. CDR1 and CDR2 (germline): SGHDT, YYEEEE. The CDR3 covers 17 residues. V was clipped by 2 bases and J by 5 bases; unmatched bases: 12. The CDR3 region is CASSFQIRTGGNEKLFF. The CDR3 region has the DNA TGTGCCAGCAGCTTCCAGATCCGGACAGGCGGGAATGAAAAACTGTTTTTT. The whole variable domain, remainder taken from reference TRBV5-6 and TRBJ1-4, is DAGVTQSPTHLIKTRGQQVTLRCSPKSGHDTVSWYQQALGQGPQFIFQYYEEEERQRGNFPDRFSGHQFPNYSSELNVNALLLGDSALYLCASSFQIRTGGNEKLFFGSGTQLSVL.